This T cell receptor beta chain was found in a study of cytomegalovirus exposure and HLA in healthy donors. Study conclusions and caveats: CMV serostatus was the only immune exposure information that was available. What was likely a sequencing artifact was a cluster of highly shared sequence variants.

This clone turned up a few times. Its antigen remains unidentified. A multiplex PCR was run with 60 Vbeta primers and 13 Jbeta primers. Method: immunoSEQ multiplex PCR; TCRdb's copy keeps in-frame clones and lacks some. The sample carries approximately 200,000 clones, about 84% recorded once. The germline V and J ends were trimmed by 4 bases and 4 bases, with 11 bases remaining between them. This CDR3 contains 13 residues. The germline V gene has CDR1 SGDLS and CDR2 YYNGEE. The V gene is TRBV9, the J gene TRBJ1-2; D perhaps matches TRBD1 (5 bases). The clonotype was recovered from a human donor in good health. Sequenced: PBMCs. The CDR3 bases are TGTGCCAGCAGCACGACAGTACCCTATGGCTACACCTTC. Translation: CASSTTVPYGYTF.